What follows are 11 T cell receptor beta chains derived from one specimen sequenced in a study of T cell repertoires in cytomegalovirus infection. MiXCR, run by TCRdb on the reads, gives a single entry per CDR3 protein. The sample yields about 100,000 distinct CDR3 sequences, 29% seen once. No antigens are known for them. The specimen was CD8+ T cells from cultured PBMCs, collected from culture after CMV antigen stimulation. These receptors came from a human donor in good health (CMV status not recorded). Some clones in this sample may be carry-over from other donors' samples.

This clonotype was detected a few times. DNA of the CDR3: TGTGCCAGCAGCTTAGCCGGGACTAGCGGGGTTTGGGAGCAGTACTTC. Translation: CASSLAGTSGVWEQYF. The chain recombines TRBV7-9 with TRBJ2-7; 13 bases map to TRBD2. The CDR3 totals 16 residues. Losses at the gene ends were 0 bases for V and 7 bases for J; bases not matched to a gene: 6. Per the germline V gene, CDR1 is SEHNR and CDR2 is FQNEAQ (reference sequence). The full variable domain, rest sourced from reference TRBV7-9 and TRBJ2-7, is DTGVSQNPRHKITKRGQNVTFRCDPISEHNRLYWYRQTLGQGPEFLTYFQNEAQLEKSRLLSDRFSAERPKGSFSTLEIQRTEQGDSAMYLCASSLAGTSGVWEQYFGPGTRLTVT.

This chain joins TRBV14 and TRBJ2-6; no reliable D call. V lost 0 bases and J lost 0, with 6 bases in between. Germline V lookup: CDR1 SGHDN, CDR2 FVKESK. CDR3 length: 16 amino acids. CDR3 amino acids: CASSQDLLSGANVLTF. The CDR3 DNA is TGTGCCAGCAGCCAAGATCTCCTCTCTGGGGCCAACGTCCTGACTTTC.

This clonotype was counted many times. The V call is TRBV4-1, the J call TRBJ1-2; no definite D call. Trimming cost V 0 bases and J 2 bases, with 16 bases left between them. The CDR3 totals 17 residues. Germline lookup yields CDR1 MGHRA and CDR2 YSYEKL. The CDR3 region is CASSQESVSKWNYGYTF. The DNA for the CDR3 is TGCGCCAGCAGCCAAGAATCAGTCAGCAAATGGAACTATGGCTACACCTTC.

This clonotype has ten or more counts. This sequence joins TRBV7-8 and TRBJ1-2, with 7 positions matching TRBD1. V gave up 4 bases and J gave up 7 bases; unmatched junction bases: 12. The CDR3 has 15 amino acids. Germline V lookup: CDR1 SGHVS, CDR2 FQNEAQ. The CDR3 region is CASSSFGQASFGYTF. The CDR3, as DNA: TGTGCCAGCAGCTCATTCGGACAGGCCTCCTTTGGCTACACCTTC.

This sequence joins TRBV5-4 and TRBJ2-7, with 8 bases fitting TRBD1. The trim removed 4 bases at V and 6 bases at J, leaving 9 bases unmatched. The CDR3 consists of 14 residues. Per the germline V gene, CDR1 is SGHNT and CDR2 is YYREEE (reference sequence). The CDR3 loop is CASSLGQGSFEQYF. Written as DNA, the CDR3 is TGTGCCAGCAGCCTAGGACAGGGTTCTTTCGAGCAGTACTTC.

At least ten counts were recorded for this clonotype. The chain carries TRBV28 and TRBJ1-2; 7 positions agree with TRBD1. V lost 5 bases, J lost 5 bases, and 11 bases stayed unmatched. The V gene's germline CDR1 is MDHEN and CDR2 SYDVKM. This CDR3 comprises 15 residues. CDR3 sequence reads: CASSPPGTEIYGYTF. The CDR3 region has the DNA TGTGCCAGCAGTCCCCCCGGGACAGAAATTTATGGCTACACCTTC.

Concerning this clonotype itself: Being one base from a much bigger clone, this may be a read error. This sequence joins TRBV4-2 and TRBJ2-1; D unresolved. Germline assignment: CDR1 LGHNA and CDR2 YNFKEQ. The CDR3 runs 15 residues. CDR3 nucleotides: TGTGCCAGCGGCCAAGACCTCAGCGATTCTAATGAGCAGTTCTTC. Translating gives CASGQDLSDSNEQFF.

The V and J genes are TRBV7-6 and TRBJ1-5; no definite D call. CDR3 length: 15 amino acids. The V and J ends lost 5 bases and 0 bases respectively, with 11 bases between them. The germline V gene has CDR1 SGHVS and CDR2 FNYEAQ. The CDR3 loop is CASSRNGYSNQPQHF. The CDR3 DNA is TGTGCCAGCAGCCGAAACGGGTATAGCAATCAGCCCCAGCATTTT.

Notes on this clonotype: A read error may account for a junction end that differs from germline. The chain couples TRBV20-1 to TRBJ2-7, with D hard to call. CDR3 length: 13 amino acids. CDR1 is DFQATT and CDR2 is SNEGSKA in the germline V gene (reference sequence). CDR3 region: CSAGDRDSYEQYF. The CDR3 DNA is TGCAGTGCTGGAGATCGCGACTCCTACGAGCAGTACTTC.

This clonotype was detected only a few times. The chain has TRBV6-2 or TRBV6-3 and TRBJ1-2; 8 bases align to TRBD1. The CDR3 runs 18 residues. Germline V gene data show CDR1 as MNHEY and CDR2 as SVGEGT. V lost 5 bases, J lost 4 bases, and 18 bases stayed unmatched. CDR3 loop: CASSPYPGQEIDFYGYTF. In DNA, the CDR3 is TGTGCCAGCAGTCCTTACCCGGGACAGGAGATCGATTTCTATGGCTACACCTTC.

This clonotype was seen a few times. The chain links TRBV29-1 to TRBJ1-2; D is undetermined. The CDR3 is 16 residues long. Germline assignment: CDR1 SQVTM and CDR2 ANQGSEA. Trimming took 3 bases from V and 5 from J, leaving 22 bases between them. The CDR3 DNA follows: TGCAGCGTTGAGGATAGGTATGGTGAAAAGAGATATGGCTACACCTTC. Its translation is CSVEDRYGEKRYGYTF.